This note documents a single T cell receptor beta chain sequence. Antigen specificity is unknown. This sample was included in a study of healthy donors' naive CD4 and CD8 T cells. Study at large: Donors came from three age groups: 20-25, 40-50 and 60-70 years.

Starting from about 0.55 ug of total RNA, TCR libraries were made with linear amplification. TCRdb passed the reads through MiXCR, listing each CDR3 protein once. The sample includes about 180,000 distinct CDR3 sequences, 65% to 75% of them seen just once. Study-level findings and limits: Negatively charged CDR3s marked CD8+ lineage; positively charged CDR3s marked CD4+ lineage.

The CDR3 loop spans 20 amino acids. With V trimmed by 2 bases and J by 9 bases, 20 bases remained unmatched. CDR1 KGHDR and CDR2 SFDVKD come from the germline V gene. The source is a pool of human donors in good health; the sample pools cells from several healthy donors. Material for sequencing was naive CD4+ and CD8+ T cells sorted from blood, pooled from several donors. The chain links TRBV24-1 to TRBJ2-1, with 11 positions matching TRBD2. The CDR3 DNA reads TGTGCCACCAGTGATTCAACCACAGGGCAACTAGCGGGAGAACGGGTTGAGCAGTTCTTC. It translates to CATSDSTTGQLAGERVEQFF.